Presented here are 20 T cell receptor beta chains from one specimen sequenced in a study of molecular identifiers for immune sequencing clone quantification. TCRdb fed the PCR reads into MiXCR, producing one record per CDR3 protein. Here the sample spans tens of thousands of distinct CDR3 sequences, 15% to 20% being singletons. The sequenced material came from naive CD8+ T cells from blood, with Jurkat cell RNA spiked in. Subset denoted: FACS-sorted CD8+CD4-CCR7+CD45RA+ naive T cells. These receptors were collected from a human donor in good health. Some libraries in this study had Jurkat cell RNA spiked in.

Turning to this clonotype: A much larger clone differs by one base, so this may be a read error. V usage is TRBV7-9 and J usage is TRBJ1-4; no clear D. In germline, CDR1 is SEHNR, CDR2 FQNEAQ (reference sequence). The CDR3 runs 13 residues. CDR3 in amino acids: CASSLVVNEKLYF. As DNA, the CDR3 is TGTGCCAGCAGCTTAGTTGTTAATGAAAAACTGTATTTT.

This clonotype was found many times. The V call is TRBV4-1, the J call TRBJ1-2; D possibly corresponds to TRBD1 (6 bases). This CDR3 is built from 13 residues. V was shortened by 5 bases and J by 4 bases, with 11 bases between the two germline ends. The germline gives CDR1 MGHRA, CDR2 YSYEKL. The CDR3 loop reads CASSYRESYGYTF. The CDR3, as DNA: TGCGCCAGCAGCTACAGGGAGTCCTATGGCTACACCTTC.

This clonotype appeared many times. The genes are TRBV19 and TRBJ2-7, with D possibly being TRBD1 (6 bases). The CDR3 loop spans 16 amino acids. The V end was cut by 0 bases, the J end by 0 bases, with 12 bases between. Germline-derived CDR1 and CDR2 are LNHDA and SQIVND (reference sequence). In DNA form, the CDR3 reads TGTGCCAGTAGTATAGATAGCTGGGACAACTCCTACGAGCAGTACTTC. Its translation is CASSIDSWDNSYEQYF.

This clonotype has more than one count but fewer than ten. One end of the junction is discordant with germline, which a read error may explain. J is TRBJ2-7 and V is TRBV5-6; D is unclear. CDR3 length equals 15 residues. CDR1 and CDR2 from the germline V gene are SGHDT and YYEEEE. CDR3 residues: CASTSGWGGSYEQYF. The CDR3 DNA sequence: TGCGCCAGCACCTCAGGTTGGGGTGGATCCTACGAGCAGTACTTC. Together with reference TRBV5-6 and TRBJ2-7, the CDR3 gives the full variable domain: DAGVTQSPTHLIKTRGQQVTLRCSPKSGHDTVSWYQQALGQGPQFIFQYYEEEERQRGNFPDRFSGHQFPNYSSELNVNALLLGDSALYLCASTSGWGGSYEQYFGPGTRLTVT.

Comments on this clonotype: Because the CDR3 is missing its conserved closing phenylalanine or tryptophan, this is likely a read error. The CDR3 region is CASSVPRTGGNQPQHS. In DNA form, the CDR3 reads TGTGCCAGCAGTGTACCCCGGACAGGGGGCAATCAGCCCCAGCATTCT. The chain couples TRBV2 to TRBJ1-5; 9 bases align to TRBD1. V was clipped by 4 bases and J by 2 bases; unmatched bases: 6. The CDR3 extends over 16 amino acids. Germline values: CDR1 SNHLY, CDR2 FYNNEI.

This clonotype was seen at least ten times. The rearrangement joins TRBV29-1 to TRBJ2-3; TRBD2 matches 7 bases. V lost 4 bases and J lost 10; bases outside the gene matches: 14. The CDR3 sequence is 14 residues long. In germline, CDR1 is SQVTM, CDR2 ANQGSEA. The CDR3 is CSVGLPSGGWAQYF. In DNA, the CDR3 is TGCAGCGTTGGCCTGCCTAGCGGTGGTTGGGCGCAGTATTTT.

Ten or more counts support this clonotype. The CDR3 coding sequence is TGTGCCAGCAGTGCCCTCCCCGGGGAGACCTACGAGCAGTACTTC. Amino acid sequence: CASSALPGETYEQYF. The chain links TRBV25-1 to TRBJ2-7, with D possibly being TRBD2 (5 bases). V was cut by 4 bases and J by 2 bases, with 15 bases left in between. Germline CDR1 and CDR2: MGHDK and SYGVNS. CDR3 length equals 15 residues.

This clonotype has a single count. A much larger clone lies one base from this, so it may be a read error. The genes are TRBV7-9 and TRBJ1-1, with TRBD1 identical over 8 bases. The CDR3 covers 15 residues. Germline lookup yields CDR1 SEHNR and CDR2 FQNEAQ (reference sequence). CDR3 coding DNA: TGTGCCAGCAGCTACCTGCAGGGGGCGGGCACTGGAGCTTTCTTT. The encoded protein is CASSYLQGAGTGAFF.

This chain connects TRBV15 to TRBJ2-1, with no clear D. The CDR3 is 13 residues long. Looked up from germline, CDR1 is LNHNV and CDR2 is YYDKDF (reference sequence). Trimming removed 3 bases from V and 8 bases from J, with 11 bases in between. CDR3 sequence reads: CATSSSEHYEQFF. In DNA form, the CDR3 reads TGTGCCACCAGCAGTTCGGAACACTATGAGCAGTTCTTC.

This clonotype was recorded at least ten times. The V call is TRBV6-4, the J call TRBJ2-1; possible D gene TRBD2, 5 bases. Germline CDR1 and CDR2: MRHNA and SNTAGT. CDR3 size: 13 residues. Trimming removed 11 bases from V and 7 bases from J, with 18 bases in between. The CDR3 is CASPEGPGNEQFF. In DNA form, the CDR3 reads TGTGCCTCCCCAGAGGGCCCGGGGAATGAGCAGTTCTTC.

This clonotype was counted ten times or more. The CDR3 sequence: CASSLTPRLRNGEKTQYF. The CDR3 DNA is TGTGCCAGCAGCTTAACTCCAAGATTGCGAAACGGCGAAAAGACCCAGTACTTC. The chain carries TRBV7-3 and TRBJ2-5; D unresolved. V gave up 0 bases and J gave up 6 bases, with 23 bases separating them. The CDR3 is 18 amino acids. Germline assignment: CDR1 SGHTA and CDR2 FQGTGA. The full variable domain, with the rest looked up from reference TRBV7-3 and TRBJ2-5, is GAGVSQTPSNKVTEKGKYVELRCDPISGHTALYWYRQSLGQGPEFLIYFQGTGAADDSGLPNDRFFAVRPEGSVSTLKIQRTERGDSAVYLCASSLTPRLRNGEKTQYFGPGTRLLVL.

This clonotype was recorded at least ten times. The gene calls are TRBV6-2 or TRBV6-3 and TRBJ2-2; no clear D gene. The germline CDR1 and CDR2 sequences are MNHEY and SVGEGT. The V and J ends lost 4 bases and 7 bases respectively, with 7 bases between them. CDR3 length equals 12 residues. Here the CDR3 reads CASSFEFGELFF. The CDR3 nucleotides read TGTGCCAGCAGTTTTGAATTCGGGGAGCTGTTTTTT.

This clonotype has only one observation. This may be a read error: a much more frequent sequence differs by one nucleotide. This sequence joins TRBV12-3 or TRBV12-4 and TRBJ1-2; 7 bases match TRBD1. The CDR3 consists of 14 residues. Trimming at V came to 11 bases and at J to 4 bases, leaving 13 bases not matched to a gene. The chain's CDR3 is CACTRQGAPYGYTF. CDR3 DNA sequence: TGTGCCTGCACACGACAGGGCGCTCCCTATGGCTACACCTTC.

In this sample, this clonotype turned up a few times. DNA of the CDR3: TGTGCCAGCAGCTTAGCGGGCAATGAGCAGTTCTTC. It encodes CASSLAGNEQFF. The chain recombines TRBV11-2 with TRBJ2-1; D call uncertain. Germline V CDR1 and CDR2: SGHAT, FQNNGV. Trimming pared 1 base from V and 6 bases from J, leaving 4 bases between. This CDR3 contains 12 residues.

The sample holds many counts of this clonotype. The V and J genes are TRBV5-6 and TRBJ2-2; unclear D gene. The CDR3 has 14 amino acids. Trimming cost V 3 bases and J 6 bases, with 12 bases left between them. The germline V gene encodes CDR1 SGHDT and CDR2 YYEEEE. This CDR3 reads CASSSTSRPGELFF. CDR3 coding DNA: TGTGCCAGCAGCTCCACCTCCAGGCCCGGGGAGCTGTTTTTT. Full variable domain (missing parts from reference TRBV5-6 and TRBJ2-2): DAGVTQSPTHLIKTRGQQVTLRCSPKSGHDTVSWYQQALGQGPQFIFQYYEEEERQRGNFPDRFSGHQFPNYSSELNVNALLLGDSALYLCASSSTSRPGELFFGEGSRLTVL.

For this clonotype: A much larger clone lies one base from this, so it may be a read error. The chain links TRBV10-3 to TRBJ2-7; tentative D call: TRBD1 (6 bases). Germline-derived CDR1 and CDR2 are ENHRY and SYGVKD. The CDR3 runs 20 residues. V shed 3 bases and J shed 0 bases, with 27 bases lying between them. CDR3 DNA sequence: TGTGCCATCAGTGAACCCCACGACAGGCGAGGTACGGCTGGCTCCTACGAGCAGTACTTC. It is translated as CAISEPHDRRGTAGSYEQYF.

This clonotype came up many times. The chain links TRBV7-9 to TRBJ2-7; TRBD2 might be the D (6 bases). CDR3 size: 16 residues. V was trimmed by 5 bases and J by 0 bases, leaving 17 bases between them. The germline gives CDR1 SEHNR, CDR2 FQNEAQ (reference sequence). The CDR3 DNA reads TGTGCCAGCAGCCCGACCGGGACTGTGAGCTCCTACGAGCAGTACTTC. This codes for CASSPTGTVSSYEQYF.

This clonotype was counted many times. The J gene is TRBJ2-2, the V gene TRBV9; possible D gene TRBD2, 6 bases. CDR1 is SGDLS, CDR2 YYNGEE, per germline. Trimming took 4 bases from V and 3 from J, leaving 13 bases between them. This CDR3 is 15 amino acids long. CDR3 protein: CASSPSSGYTGELFF. CDR3 coding DNA: TGTGCCAGCAGCCCGAGTAGCGGTTACACCGGGGAGCTGTTTTTT.

Worth noting for this clonotype: This sequence may be a read error, since a much larger clone differs from it by one base. No conserved phenylalanine or tryptophan ends this CDR3, so it is likely a read error. The rearrangement joins TRBV29-1 to TRBJ2-2; D not resolved. The CDR3 length is 12 residues. CDR1 and CDR2 (germline): SQVTM, ANQGSEA. V lost 6 bases, J lost 4 bases, and 9 bases lay in between. The CDR3 nucleotides are TGCAGCGTGCCGGATGGCACCGGGGAGCTGTTTTCT. Protein: CSVPDGTGELFS.

This clonotype was found many times. V and J are TRBV6-2 or TRBV6-3 and TRBJ2-7; 9 bases match TRBD2. This CDR3 comprises 16 residues. V lost 0 bases, J lost 3 bases, and 6 bases stayed unmatched. Germline CDR1 is MNHEY and CDR2 is SVGEGT. Written as DNA, the CDR3 is TGTGCCAGCAGTTACTCGAAACTAGCGGGCCACTACGAGCAGTACTTC. Translating gives CASSYSKLAGHYEQYF.